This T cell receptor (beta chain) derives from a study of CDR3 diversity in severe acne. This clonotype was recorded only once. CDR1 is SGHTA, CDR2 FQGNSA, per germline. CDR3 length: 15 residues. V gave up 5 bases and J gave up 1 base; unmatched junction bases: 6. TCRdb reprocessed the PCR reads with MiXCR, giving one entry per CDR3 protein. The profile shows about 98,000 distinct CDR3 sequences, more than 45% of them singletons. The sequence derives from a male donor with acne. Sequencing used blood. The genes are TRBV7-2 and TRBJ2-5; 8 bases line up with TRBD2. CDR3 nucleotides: TGTGCCAGCAGCCCCCAACTAGCGGCCCAAGAGACCCAGTACTTC. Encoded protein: CASSPQLAAQETQYF. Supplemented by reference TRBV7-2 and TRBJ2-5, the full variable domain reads GAGVSQSPSNKVTEKGKDVELRCDPISGHTALYWYRQSLGQGLEFLIYFQGNSAPDKSGLPSDRFSAERTGGSVSTLTIQRTQQEDSAVYLCASSPQLAAQETQYFGPGTRLLVL.